One T cell receptor (beta chain) is described in this entry. Its target is unknown. The sample is drawn from a study of T-cell memory formation after mild COVID-19. Study-level points and caveats: Contracting CD4+ clones lay largely in CM and EM, with CD8+ ones residing in EMRA. Proof of SARS-CoV-2 specificity was absent for the second-wave clones that crested on day 37.

TCRdb called the 5' RACE reads again in MiXCR, with one record for every CDR3 protein. Among 500,000 to 550,000 distinct CDR3 sequences, roughly 20% were seen once, and the ten largest hold around 12%. The CDR3 sequence is 15 residues long. Germline V gives CDR1 LGHNA, CDR2 YSLEER. V shed 4 bases and J shed 5 bases, with 12 bases lying between them. The chain is built from TRBV4-3 and TRBJ1-6; no reliable D call. The origin of this receptor is an adult woman who had mild COVID-19 (a few samples of this study predate the infection). Cell type and time point are not known. The specimen sequenced was PBMCs or a T cell subset sorted from them (not recorded which). CDR3 sequence: CASSREEGNNSPLHF. The CDR3 DNA follows: TGCGCCAGCAGCCGCGAGGAAGGAAATAATTCACCCCTCCACTTT.